A selection of T cell receptor beta chains follows, all from one sample in a study of blood T cell repertoires in COVID-19. Here immunoSEQ multiplex PCR was the method, and the copy in TCRdb shows in-frame clones only, minus some. The sample consists of approximately 130,000 clones, roughly four fifths of them appearing once. Sequenced sample: PBMCs or T cells enriched from blood (not recorded which). Source of these receptors: a man in his thirties or forties who had recovered from COVID-19. Each CDR3 is given with its conserved first and last residue. D genes are given only for firm matches. A row's size may be missing; if present it is once, few, many or a size class.

TRBJ1-5,.,TRBV6-6,.,TGTGCCAGCACCTCAGACTCGTGGAGCAATCAGCCCCAGCATTTT,CASTSDSWSNQPQHF
TRBJ1-4,.,TRBV9,TRBD1,TGTGCCAGCAGCGTGGGACAGGGGACTAATGAAAAACTGTTTTTT,CASSVGQGTNEKLFF
TRBJ2-7,.,TRBV11-2,.,TGTGCCAGCAGCTCCCGACAGAGCTACGAGCAGTACTTC,CASSSRQSYEQYF
TRBJ1-4,.,TRBV3-1/TRBV3-2,.,TGTGCCAGCAGCCAAGTACACAGGCCGAATGAAAAACTGTTTTTT,CASSQVHRPNEKLFF
TRBJ1-2,.,TRBV9,.,TGTGCCAGCAGCGTAGGGGAGGACTATGGCTACACCTTC,CASSVGEDYGYTF
TRBJ2-3,.,TRBV11-1,TRBD2,TGTGCCAGCAGCTTATATCCGGGAGGCTTGACAGATACGCAGTATTTT,CASSLYPGGLTDTQYF
TRBJ2-1,once,TRBV5-1,TRBD1,TGCGCCAGCAGCTTGGCCCGACAGGGGGCTGATGAGCAGTTCTTC,CASSLARQGADEQFF
TRBJ2-1,.,TRBV24-1,.,TGTGCCACCAGTGATTTCCGGGGCAATGAGCAGTTCTTC,CATSDFRGNEQFF
TRBJ2-5,.,TRBV24-1,.,TGTGCCACCAGTGGGACAGTCCAGGGGACCCAGTACTTC,CATSGTVQGTQYF
TRBJ1-4,.,TRBV19,.,TGTGCCAGTAGTATTGGTCAGATGAATGAAAAACTGTTTTTT,CASSIGQMNEKLFF
TRBJ1-2,.,TRBV4-1,TRBD1,TGCGCCAGCAGCCGATCATTAAATCTGGGACAGGGGGCGAACTATGGCTACACCTTC,CASSRSLNLGQGANYGYTF
TRBJ2-1,.,TRBV6-4,TRBD2,TGTGCCAGCAGTGACTCGCCTAGCGGGGCCTATGAGCAGTTCTTC,CASSDSPSGAYEQFF
TRBJ2-3,.,TRBV9,.,TGTGCCAGCAGCGCTACGGAGGGACAGATTTTCACAGATACGCAGTATTTT,CASSATEGQIFTDTQYF
TRBJ2-3,.,TRBV27,TRBD2,TGTGCCAGCAGTTTACCCCCTAGCGGGGGATTGGATACGCAGTATTTT,CASSLPPSGGLDTQYF
TRBJ1-5,.,TRBV6-5,.,TGTGCCAGCTGGACAGCTAATCAGCCCCAGCATTTT,CASWTANQPQHF
TRBJ2-1,.,TRBV7-3,TRBD2,TGTGCCAGCAGCTTATCGAGGTTGGGAGGGAGTGAGCAGTTCTTC,CASSLSRLGGSEQFF
TRBJ1-1,.,TRBV5-1,.,TGCGCCAGCAGCCCCGAGGTTGGTGCGAACACTGAAGCTTTCTTT,CASSPEVGANTEAFF
TRBJ2-2,.,TRBV5-1,.,TGCGCCAGCAGAGATCGGACACTCGGAACCGGGGAGCTGTTTTTT,CASRDRTLGTGELFF
TRBJ2-5,.,TRBV11-3,TRBD1,TGTGCCAGCAGCAAGGGACAGCAAGAGACCCAGTACTTC,CASSKGQQETQYF
TRBJ2-7,.,TRBV10-3,TRBD2,TGTGCCATCAGTGATGGGACTAGCGGGAGGTCCTCCTACGAGCAGTACTTC,CAISDGTSGRSSYEQYF